A selection of T cell receptor beta chains follows, all from one sample in a study of PD-L1 blockade in urothelial cancer. Libraries were prepared by immunoSEQ multiplex PCR; TCRdb keeps only in-frame clonotypes and omits some of them. The table lists about 80,000 clones, 87% of them singletons. The sample in question was PBMCs, obtained around atezolizumab (anti-PD-L1) treatment. The receptors stem from a woman in her seventies with urothelial cancer. CDR3s include the opening cysteine and the closing phenylalanine or tryptophan. Fields, in order: J gene, clone size, V gene, D gene, CDR3 DNA, CDR3 protein. D genes are given only for firm matches. Some rows have no size entry. The others give once, few or many, or a class for an expanded clone.

TRBJ2-2 - TRBV5-1 - TGCGCCAGCAGCTTGGCGGCCAGGGGAGCCACCGGGGAGCTGTTTTTT CASSLAARGATGELFF
TRBJ2-2 - TRBV11-2 TRBD2 TGTGCCAGCAGCTCGACCCCGACTAGCGCGGTCGGGGAGCTGTTTTTT CASSSTPTSAVGELFF
TRBJ1-2 - TRBV5-1 - TGCGCCAGCAGCTTGGACAGAGTCTATGGCTACACCTTC CASSLDRVYGYTF
TRBJ2-6 once TRBV12-5 - TGTGCTCACCCTCATGACAGCCCCCTGCGGACCAACGTCCTGACTTTC CAHPHDSPLRTNVLTF
TRBJ2-1 - TRBV27 - TGTGCCAGCAGTGTAGACAGCGAATCCTACAATGAGCAGTTCTTC CASSVDSESYNEQFF
TRBJ2-1 - TRBV6-1 TRBD2 TGTGCCAGCAGTGTGATGACTAGCGGGGGCGAGACTGAGCAGTTCTTC CASSVMTSGGETEQFF
TRBJ2-3 - TRBV5-1 - TGCGCCAGCAGCTTGGACGGGTCGACTTCTGTAGATACGCAGTATTTT CASSLDGSTSVDTQYF
TRBJ1-2 - TRBV18 - TGTGCCAGCTCACAAGGGGATCGCTATGGCTACACCTTC CASSQGDRYGYTF
TRBJ2-3 once TRBV5-1 TRBD1 TGCGCCAGCAGCGGGGGACAGGGGGCGTCCTCAGATACGCAGTATTTT CASSGGQGASSDTQYF
TRBJ1-2 - TRBV2 - TGTGCCAGCAGTGATACCTTAGCACCACACTATGGCTACACCTTC CASSDTLAPHYGYTF
TRBJ2-7 - TRBV2 TRBD1 TGTGCCAGCTGGGGGACAGGAAGGGAGCAGTACTTC CASWGTGREQYF
TRBJ2-1 - TRBV7-2 TRBD2 TGTGCCAGCAGCTTATTAGGGCCTAGCGGGGGGGGAAGGTGGGCTGAGCAGTTCTTC CASSLLGPSGGGRWAEQFF
TRBJ1-4 - TRBV9 TRBD1 TGTGCCAGCAGCCTGCGACAGGGTTCGGCTGAAAAACTGTTTTTT CASSLRQGSAEKLFF
TRBJ1-4 - TRBV15 - TGTGCCACCAGCAGAGGGTGGGGCAGGGTCGATGAAAAACTGTTTTTT CATSRGWGRVDEKLFF
TRBJ2-2 once TRBV9 - TGTGCCAGCAGCGTAGGACGGACTGGCCGGACCGGGGAGCTGTTTTTT CASSVGRTGRTGELFF
TRBJ2-1 - TRBV11-3 TRBD2 TGTGCCAGCAGCCCCGGCGGGACTAAAATATACAATGAGCAGTTCTTC CASSPGGTKIYNEQFF
TRBJ2-3 - TRBV5-1 - TGCGCCAGCAGCTTGGCGGGTGGGGCCGGTACGCAGTATTTT CASSLAGGAGTQYF
TRBJ1-2 - TRBV18 TRBD1 TGTGCCAGCTCACCGGGACAGGCAGTTGGCTACACCTTC CASSPGQAVGYTF
TRBJ2-5 - TRBV2 - TGTGCCAGCAGTTTGGACAGATCAGGGACCCAGTACTTC CASSLDRSGTQYF
TRBJ1-4 - TRBV21-1 - TGTGCCAGCAGCAAAGGGACAGGGGTTGGAGAAAAACTGTTTTTT CASSKGTGVGEKLFF
TRBJ2-7 - TRBV28 TRBD1 TGTGCCAGCAGTCCAGGACAGGCCTCCTACGAGCAGTACTTC CASSPGQASYEQYF
TRBJ1-5 - TRBV5-1 - TGCGCCAGCAGCTTGGGGGCCGGGGGTAGCAATCAGCCCCAGCATTTT CASSLGAGGSNQPQHF
TRBJ2-5 - TRBV4-1 TRBD1 TGCGCCAGCAGCCAGCTAGACAGGGGGCAGACCCAGTACTTC CASSQLDRGQTQYF
TRBJ1-2 few TRBV28 - TGTGCCAGCAGTTTTTCAGGGGCTTTCTATGGCTACACCTTC CASSFSGAFYGYTF
TRBJ1-1 - TRBV10-2 - TGCGCCATCGCCCTGGGGCACCCGAACACTGAAGCTTTCTTT CAIALGHPNTEAFF
TRBJ2-7 - TRBV4-1 - TGCGCCAGCAGCCAAGTGCAGTCCTACGAGCAGTACTTC CASSQVQSYEQYF
TRBJ2-3 - TRBV7-7 - TGTGCCAGCAGCTTAGGTCAGGGTCTCCGCGCAGATACGCAGTATTTT CASSLGQGLRADTQYF
TRBJ2-1 - TRBV7-8 - TGTGCCAGCAGCGCCACCGCGCTGACAGGAACCAATGAGCAGTTCTTC CASSATALTGTNEQFF
TRBJ2-2 - TRBV29-1 - TGCAGCGTTCTTGACCCACAGGGAATGGGAACCGGGGAGCTGTTTTTT CSVLDPQGMGTGELFF
TRBJ2-1 - TRBV6-4 TRBD2 TGTGCCAGCAGTGAGCTAGCGGGAGCGCTCTATGAGCAGTTCTTC CASSELAGALYEQFF
TRBJ2-1 - TRBV15 TRBD1 TGTGCCACCAGCGCCCGACAGGGGTACAATGAGCAGTTCTTC CATSARQGYNEQFF
TRBJ2-7 - TRBV27 TRBD2 TGTGCCAGCAGTCCATGGACTAGCCTGCGCTCCTACGAGCAGTACTTC CASSPWTSLRSYEQYF
TRBJ2-7 once TRBV18 TRBD1 TGTGCCAGCTGGTCCGGACAGGGGGACGAGCAGTACTTC CASWSGQGDEQYF
TRBJ1-2 - TRBV29-1 - TGCAGCGTTGTAAAAGGGGCCTCTAACTATGGCTACACCTTC CSVVKGASNYGYTF
TRBJ1-2 - TRBV9 - TGTGCCAGCAGCGTAGCCAAGGGAGTGATGGATGGCTACACCTTC CASSVAKGVMDGYTF
TRBJ1-4 - TRBV11-2 TRBD1 TGTGCCAGCAGCGGATGGGGCAGGGGGCCTGTTGAAAAACTGTTTTTT CASSGWGRGPVEKLFF
TRBJ1-4 - TRBV10-3 TRBD1 TGTGCCATCAGTGAGAGGGACAGGGGTGAAAAACTGTTTTTT CAISERDRGEKLFF
TRBJ2-3 - TRBV11-3 TRBD2 TGTGCCAGCAGCTTGGGGCTAGCGGGAGACGGTACAGATACGCAGTATTTT CASSLGLAGDGTDTQYF
TRBJ1-3 once TRBV27 TRBD1 TGTGCCAGCAGTCATCTGACAGGGGGCATCTCTGGAAACACCATATATTTT CASSHLTGGISGNTIYF
TRBJ2-5 - TRBV7-6 TRBD1 TGTGCCAGCAGCTTACGCGTAACAGGGGCCAGGGAGACCCAGTACTTC CASSLRVTGARETQYF